This TCR beta chain was observed in a study of blood T cell repertoires in COVID-19. Whole-study context: COVID-19 samples from acute and convalescent phases originated in the United States, Italy and Spain. The cDNA or gDNA used as material had been derived from T cells, B-cell-depleted T cells, or PBMCs.

In the authors' workflow: Estimation of nucleated cell counts was performed using reference gene primer amplification. Here immunoSEQ multiplex PCR was the method, and the copy in TCRdb shows in-frame clones only, minus some. The D gene and trimming were derived from the DNA, and the V and J assignments and clone size from that table. The sample holds about 40,000 clones; about 77% are singletons and the top ten take over 25%. Material: peripheral blood. The receptor was isolated from a man at least 80 years old with acute or convalescent COVID-19.

CDR3 protein: CASSLGGTSADTQYF. The CDR3 nucleotides read TGTGCCAGCAGTTTAGGCGGGACGTCGGCAGATACGCAGTATTTT. The chain uses TRBV27 and TRBJ2-3; D perhaps matches TRBD2 (6 bases). V was shortened by 2 bases and J by 4 bases, with 13 bases between the two germline ends. CDR3 length: 15 residues. CDR1 MNHEY and CDR2 SMNVEV come from the germline V gene (reference sequence).